One and the same sample provided the 4 T cell receptor beta chains below, sequenced in a study of blood T cell repertoires in COVID-19. Data came from immunoSEQ multiplex PCR; TCRdb stores just in-frame clones and leaves some out. This table has 170,000 or so clones, around nine tenths appearing once. The sample taken for sequencing was peripheral blood. These receptors were collected from a man aged 55 to 70 with COVID-19, enrolled during active disease.

The chain carries TRBV24-1 and TRBJ1-2, with D maybe TRBD1 (5 bases). Germline CDR1 and CDR2: KGHDR and SFDVKD. Trimming shortened V by 3 bases and J by 1 base, and 17 bases separated the two germline ends. The CDR3 contains 17 residues. CDR3 sequence reads: CATSDPRGGGLNYGYTF. The DNA for the CDR3 is TGTGCCACCAGTGATCCCCGCGGGGGGGGACTTAACTATGGCTACACCTTC.

This rearrangement joins TRBV5-1 to TRBJ2-1; 14 bases align to TRBD2. The V segment lost 4 bases and the J segment 7 bases; nucleotides outside the gene matches: 7. Germline CDR1 SGHRS, CDR2 YFSETQ. CDR3 length: 16 amino acids. The CDR3 nucleotides read TGCGCCAGCAGCCCAGGGACTAGCGGGAGTATGAATGAGCAGTTCTTC. It yields the protein CASSPGTSGSMNEQFF.

The gene calls are TRBV12-3 or TRBV12-4 and TRBJ1-1; 7 bases agree with TRBD1. The CDR3 sequence is 12 residues long. Losses at the gene ends were 5 bases for V and 4 bases for J; bases not matched to a gene: 1. The CDR3 reads CASSTGVTEAFF. In DNA form, the CDR3 reads TGTGCCAGCAGTACAGGGGTCACTGAAGCTTTCTTT.

The rearrangement joins TRBV29-1 to TRBJ2-3; TRBD1 aligns across 8 bases. Per germline, CDR1 SQVTM and CDR2 ANQGSEA. V gave up 5 bases and J gave up 1 base; unmatched junction bases: 5. The CDR3 runs to 14 residues. The CDR3 protein is CSVSQGGGTDTQYF. Written as DNA, the CDR3 is TGCAGCGTTTCACAGGGGGGAGGCACAGATACGCAGTATTTT.